The 13 T cell receptor beta chains below were found in one sample sequenced in a study of radiation and T cells in renal cell carcinoma. Time point denoted: blood 4 weeks post-SBRT, at nephrectomy. Treatment denoted: 15 Gy SBRT to primary tumor, nephrectomy 4 weeks later. Profiling relied on immunoSEQ multiplex PCR, and the TCRdb table lists in-frame clones only, not all of them. The repertoire has about 100,000 clones, 75% to 85% of them found once; the top ten carry approximately 7.7%. Source: blood, taken from a patient whose treatment included radiotherapy and nephrectomy. Source of these receptors: a man in his fifties or sixties with renal cell carcinoma.

The chain has TRBV28 and TRBJ1-2; D uncertain. V was trimmed by 5 bases and J by 4 bases, leaving 20 bases between them. Germline V gives CDR1 MDHEN, CDR2 SYDVKM. This CDR3 spans 16 amino acids. The CDR3 coding sequence is TGTGCCAGCAGTCCATCAGCGATCGGGCCCTCCTATGGCTACACCTTC. This sequence encodes CASSPSAIGPSYGYTF.

The chain employs TRBV5-6 and TRBJ2-7; 10 nucleotides agree with TRBD2. Germline values: CDR1 SGHDT, CDR2 YYEEEE. This CDR3 is 16 amino acids long. V lost 0 bases and J lost 3; bases outside the gene matches: 6. The CDR3 coding sequence is TGTGCCAGCAGCTTGGGTCTAGCGGGAGTCTTCTACGAGCAGTACTTC. Amino acids: CASSLGLAGVFYEQYF.

This clone has a handful of counts. The V and J genes are TRBV5-1 and TRBJ1-2; 10 bases agree with TRBD1. Germline V CDR1 and CDR2: SGHRS, YFSETQ. V shed 4 bases, J shed 6 bases, and the junction held 9 bases outside the gene matches. The CDR3 runs to 15 residues. The CDR3 region has the DNA TGCGCCAGCAGCATCCGGGACAGGGGATGGGATGGCTACACCTTC. It is translated as CASSIRDRGWDGYTF.

The chain uses TRBV7-2 and TRBJ2-1; D call uncertain. This CDR3 comprises 15 residues. Germline V gene sequence: CDR1 SGHTA, CDR2 FQGNSA. V was pared by 3 bases and J by 0 bases, with 9 bases between. The CDR3 DNA reads TGTGCCAGCAGCTTTTTTGGAAGCTCCTACAATGAGCAGTTCTTC. Residues: CASSFFGSSYNEQFF. The whole variable domain, filled in from reference TRBV7-2 and TRBJ2-1, reads GAGVSQSPSNKVTEKGKDVELRCDPISGHTALYWYRQSLGQGLEFLIYFQGNSAPDKSGLPSDRFSAERTGGSVSTLTIQRTQQEDSAVYLCASSFFGSSYNEQFFGPGTRLTVL.

The gene calls are TRBV29-1 and TRBJ2-7; D remains unclear. The V end lost 5 bases, the J end lost 4 bases, and 9 bases lay between the germline ends. Per the germline V gene, CDR1 is SQVTM and CDR2 is ANQGSEA. The CDR3 extends over 11 amino acids. CDR3: CSVLRSYEQYF. The CDR3 nucleotides read TGCAGCGTTTTACGGTCTTACGAGCAGTACTTC.

The rearrangement joins TRBV4-1 to TRBJ2-4; the D is unclear. V was cut by 1 base and J by 2 bases, with 18 bases left in between. CDR1 and CDR2 (germline): MGHRA, YSYEKL. The CDR3 is 18 residues long. This CDR3 reads CASSQVGGPQSPKNIQYF. The CDR3, as DNA: TGCGCCAGCAGCCAAGTCGGTGGCCCCCAGTCCCCCAAAAACATTCAGTACTTC.

The CDR3 sequence is CASSSRGYGYTF. The CDR3 nucleotides read TGTGCCAGCAGCTCGCGAGGGTATGGCTACACCTTC. This chain joins TRBV28 and TRBJ1-2, with D unclear. The germline gives CDR1 MDHEN, CDR2 SYDVKM. V gave up 6 bases and J gave up 5 bases, with 10 bases separating them. The CDR3 extends over 12 amino acids.

This chain joins TRBV5-6 and TRBJ1-1; weak D call: TRBD1 (5 bases). Germline-derived CDR1 and CDR2 are SGHDT and YYEEEE. The CDR3 covers 15 residues. V lost 4 bases and J lost 6, with 19 bases in between. The CDR3 DNA follows: TGTGCCAGCAGCAAAGGAGGGACGACACTACCTGAAGCTTTCTTT. This codes for CASSKGGTTLPEAFF.

J is TRBJ2-5 and V is TRBV27; maybe TRBD2 (5 bases). V lost 6 bases to trimming and J lost 4 bases, with 18 bases between them. The CDR3 totals 15 residues. Germline values: CDR1 MNHEY, CDR2 SMNVEV (reference sequence). CDR3 sequence: CASSNLRVGVETQYF. The CDR3 DNA reads as TGTGCCAGCAGCAATCTTAGGGTGGGAGTAGAGACCCAGTACTTC.

The rearrangement joins TRBV12-2 to TRBJ2-7. TRBV12-2 is recorded as a pseudogene. The CDR3 covers 18 residues. CDR3 amino acids: CASRLRKTPGRSSYEQYF. Written as DNA, the CDR3 is TGTGCAAGTCGCCTACGAAAGACCCCGGGACGGAGCTCCTACGAGCAGTACTTC.

The rearrangement links TRBV10-3 to TRBJ2-5, with 8 nucleotides matching TRBD2. The germline gives CDR1 ENHRY, CDR2 SYGVKD. The CDR3 contains 14 residues. V lost 6 bases and J lost 4; bases outside the gene matches: 7. The CDR3 reads CAIRADGGGETQYF. CDR3 in DNA: TGTGCCATCAGAGCGGACGGGGGGGGAGAGACCCAGTACTTC.

V is TRBV29-1 and J is TRBJ1-1; 8 bases are shared with TRBD1. CDR1 and CDR2 (germline): SQVTM, ANQGSEA. This CDR3 is 12 amino acids long. V was pared by 5 bases and J by 7 bases, with 6 bases of the junction left unmatched. CDR3 sequence (DNA): TGCAGCGTTTCCAGGGGGCACAGTGAAGCTTTCTTT. Its translation: CSVSRGHSEAFF.

The chain links TRBV2 to TRBJ1-3; D unclear. Germline V CDR1 and CDR2: SNHLY, FYNNEI. V was shortened by 7 bases and J by 0 bases, with 13 bases between the two germline ends. This CDR3 spans 15 amino acids. The CDR3 DNA follows: TGTGCCAGCACGGCAGACGGACCCTCTGGAAACACCATATATTTT. It codes for CASTADGPSGNTIYF.